This T cell receptor beta chain came from a study of blood T cell repertoires in COVID-19. Generated by immunoSEQ multiplex PCR, the TCRdb table keeps only in-frame clones and is missing some. This sample has approximately 82,000 clones, with around 89% found just once. Germline CDR1 MNHEY, CDR2 SVGAGI. V gave up 6 bases and J gave up 10 bases; unmatched junction bases: 11. The CDR3 covers 14 residues. The sample was PBMCs or T cells enriched from blood (not recorded which). This chain joins TRBV6-5 and TRBJ1-1, with 10 bases identical to TRBD1. The clonotype was recovered from a woman aged 45-60 years with acute COVID-19. The CDR3 region is CASRPPGTGVRAFF. The CDR3 DNA follows: TGTGCCAGCAGACCACCCGGGACAGGGGTTCGAGCTTTCTTT.